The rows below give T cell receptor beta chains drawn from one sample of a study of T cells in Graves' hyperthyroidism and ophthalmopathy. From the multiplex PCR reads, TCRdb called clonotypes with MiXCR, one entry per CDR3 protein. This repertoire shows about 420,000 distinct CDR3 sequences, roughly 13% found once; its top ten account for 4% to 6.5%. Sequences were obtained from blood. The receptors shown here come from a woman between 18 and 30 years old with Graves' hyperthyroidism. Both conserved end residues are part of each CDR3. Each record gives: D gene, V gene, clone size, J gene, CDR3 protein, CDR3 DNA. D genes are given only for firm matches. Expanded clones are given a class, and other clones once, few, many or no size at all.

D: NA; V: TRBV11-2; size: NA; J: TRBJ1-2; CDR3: CASSLSSAYGYTF; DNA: TGTGCCAGCAGCTTATCCAGTGCCTATGGCTACACCTTC
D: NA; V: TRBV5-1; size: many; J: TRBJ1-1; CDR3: CASSLTTGYTEAFF; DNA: TGCGCCAGCAGCTTGACCACAGGGTACACTGAAGCTTTCTTT
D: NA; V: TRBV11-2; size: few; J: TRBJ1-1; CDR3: CASSLFGTEAFF; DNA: TGTGCCAGCAGCCTCTTTGGGACTGAAGCTTTCTTT
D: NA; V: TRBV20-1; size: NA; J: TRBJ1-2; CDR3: CSARVSGNYGYTF; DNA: TGCAGTGCTAGAGTTTCGGGGAACTATGGCTACACCTTC
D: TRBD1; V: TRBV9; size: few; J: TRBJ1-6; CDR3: CASSVTGQVNSPLHF; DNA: TGTGCCAGCAGCGTAACCGGACAGGTTAATTCACCCCTCCACTTT
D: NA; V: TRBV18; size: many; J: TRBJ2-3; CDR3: CASSPTTSSGDTQYF; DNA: TGTGCCAGCTCACCCACGACTAGTTCAGGAGATACGCAGTATTTT
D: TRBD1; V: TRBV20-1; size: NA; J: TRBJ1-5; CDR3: CSARDDREAQPQHF; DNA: TGCAGTGCTAGAGACGACAGGGAGGCTCAGCCCCAGCATTTT
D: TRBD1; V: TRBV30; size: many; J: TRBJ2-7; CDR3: CAWSLGQGRDEQYF; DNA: TGTGCCTGGAGTCTCGGACAGGGGCGGGACGAGCAGTACTTC
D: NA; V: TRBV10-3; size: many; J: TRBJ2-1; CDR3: CATAPQRRGSYNEQFF; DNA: TGTGCCACCGCACCCCAGCGGAGGGGCTCCTACAATGAGCAGTTCTTC
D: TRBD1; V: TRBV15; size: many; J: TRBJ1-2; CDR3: CATSRPGGQPPYGYTF; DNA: TGTGCCACCAGCAGACCCGGGGGACAGCCTCCCTATGGCTACACCTTC
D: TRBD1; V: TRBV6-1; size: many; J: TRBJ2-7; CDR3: CASRIQGAFYEQYF; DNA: TGTGCCAGCAGGATACAGGGGGCGTTCTACGAGCAGTACTTC
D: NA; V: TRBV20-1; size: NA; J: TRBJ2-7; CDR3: CSARVGRQGGHEQYF; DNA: TGCAGTGCTAGAGTTGGGCGACAGGGAGGCCACGAGCAGTACTTC